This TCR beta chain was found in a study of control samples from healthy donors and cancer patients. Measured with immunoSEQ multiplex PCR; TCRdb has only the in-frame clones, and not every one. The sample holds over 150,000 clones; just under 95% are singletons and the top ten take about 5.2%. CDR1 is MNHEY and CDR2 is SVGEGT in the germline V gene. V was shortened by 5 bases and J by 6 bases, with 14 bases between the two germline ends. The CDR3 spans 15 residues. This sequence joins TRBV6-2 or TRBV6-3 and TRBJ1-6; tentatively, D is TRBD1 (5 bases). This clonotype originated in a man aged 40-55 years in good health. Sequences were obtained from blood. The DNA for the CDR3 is TGTGCCAGCAGTCACCCATTCAGGGTTAATTCACCCCTCCACTTT. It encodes CASSHPFRVNSPLHF.